The 16 T cell receptor beta chains below come from one sample, sequenced in a study of OX40 agonist ivuxolimab in advanced cancers. Data came from immunoSEQ multiplex PCR; TCRdb stores just in-frame clones and leaves some out. The table lists 50,000 to 65,000 clones, 87% of them singletons. Material: CD4+ or CD8+ T cells sorted from blood, obtained in a trial of the OX40 agonist ivuxolimab. These TCRs come from an adult with an advanced solid tumor such as melanoma, head and neck, liver or kidney cancer.

J is TRBJ1-4 and V is TRBV5-1, with TRBD1 matching 7 bases. From germline, CDR1 is SGHRS and CDR2 YFSETQ. The CDR3 has 16 residues. V lost 1 base and J lost 5; bases outside the gene matches: 8. CDR3 region: CASSLTGDSANEKLFF. DNA for the CDR3: TGCGCCAGCAGCTTGACGGGGGACAGTGCGAATGAAAAACTGTTTTTT.

The chain joins TRBV6-5 to TRBJ1-1, with no clear D. V lost 0 bases and J 4 bases, leaving 6 bases between the germline ends. The CDR3 runs 13 residues. Germline V gene lookup returns CDR1 MNHEY and CDR2 SVGAGI. CDR3 region: CASSYSRFTEAFF. The DNA for the CDR3 is TGTGCCAGCAGTTACTCACGATTCACTGAAGCTTTCTTT.

This rearrangement joins TRBV25-1 to TRBJ1-4; D uncertain. The germline V gene has CDR1 MGHDK and CDR2 SYGVNS. V shed 2 bases and J shed 4 bases, with 11 bases lying between them. The CDR3 is 15 residues long. In DNA form, the CDR3 reads TGTGCCAGCAGTGAAATGGCCGGATATAATGAAAAACTGTTTTTT. Translated: CASSEMAGYNEKLFF.

The V gene is TRBV7-9, the J gene TRBJ2-5, with 9 bases matching TRBD1. Germline loops: CDR1 SEHNR, CDR2 FQNEAQ (reference sequence). Unmatched junction bases numbered 13, after V lost 3 bases and J lost 2 bases. The CDR3 runs 18 residues. CDR3 nucleotide sequence: TGTGCCAGCAGCTTCTTACAGGGGGCGCGTGGGTCGCAAGAGACCCAGTACTTC. It specifies CASSFLQGARGSQETQYF.

The CDR3 coding sequence is TGTGCCAGCAGTTCCTCAGGACGCAGGGCCACTGAAGCTTTCTTT. Amino acids: CASSSSGRRATEAFF. The rearrangement links TRBV6-6 to TRBJ1-1, with a weak D call TRBD1 (5 bases). There are 15 residues in the CDR3. Germline CDR1 reads MNHNY; CDR2 reads SVGAGI (reference sequence). Trimming left V 4 bases short and J 4 bases short, with 16 bases between.

The chain carries TRBV19 and TRBJ2-5, with D unclear. V was pared by 3 bases and J by 3 bases, with 8 bases between. This CDR3 is built from 13 residues. Germline CDR1 reads LNHDA; CDR2 reads SQIVND (reference sequence). The CDR3 sequence is CASSILLKETQYF. Written as DNA, the CDR3 is TGTGCCAGTAGTATTTTACTAAAAGAGACCCAGTACTTC.

The J gene is TRBJ2-2, the V gene TRBV18; 7 bases line up with TRBD1. Trimming removed 5 bases from V and 4 bases from J; junction bases left unmatched: 10. Germline CDR1 and CDR2: KGHSH and LQKENI. This CDR3 has 16 residues. DNA for the CDR3: TGTGCCAGCTCATTACAGGGGTTCCCCTTCACCGGGGAGCTGTTTTTT. Translation: CASSLQGFPFTGELFF.

The chain combines TRBV27 with TRBJ1-5, with TRBD1 matching over 9 bases. Germline V gives CDR1 MNHEY, CDR2 SMNVEV (reference sequence). V dropped 1 base and J dropped 0; count of bases not matched to a gene: 4. This CDR3 spans 17 amino acids. CDR3 in amino acids: CASSLYGQGRSNQPQHF. The CDR3 DNA sequence: TGTGCCAGCAGTTTATACGGACAGGGGCGTAGCAATCAGCCCCAGCATTTT.

This rearrangement joins TRBV5-6 to TRBJ2-1; D is ambiguous. Germline assignment: CDR1 SGHDT and CDR2 YYEEEE. The CDR3 consists of 15 residues. The V gene lost 1 base and the J gene lost 0 bases, with 8 bases spanning the gap. The chain's CDR3 is CASSLFQRSYNEQFF. In nucleotides, the CDR3 is TGTGCCAGCAGCTTGTTTCAGCGCTCCTACAATGAGCAGTTCTTC.

The CDR3 loop reads CASTSGRPTSAQHF. CDR3 coding DNA: TGTGCCAGCACCTCGGGACGTCCTACATCAGCCCAGCATTTT. This chain links TRBV28 with TRBJ1-5, with a possible D match to TRBD1 (5 bases). CDR3 size: 14 residues. The V and J ends lost 7 bases and 11 bases respectively, with 21 bases between them. Germline-derived CDR1 and CDR2 are MDHEN and SYDVKM.

This clone was picked up a small number of times. The chain is built from TRBV29-1 and TRBJ2-1; TRBD2 agrees at 7 bases. V gave up 7 bases and J gave up 5 bases; unmatched junction bases: 17. The CDR3 length is 16 residues. Germline V lookup: CDR1 SQVTM, CDR2 ANQGSEA. CDR3 residues: CSATRGNSGWNNEQFF. DNA for the CDR3: TGCAGCGCCACCCGGGGGAATAGCGGGTGGAACAATGAGCAGTTCTTC.

V and J are TRBV18 and TRBJ2-6; no firm D call. CDR1 and CDR2 from the germline V gene are KGHSH and LQKENI. The CDR3 length is 15 residues. Trimming left V 7 bases short and J 0 bases short, with 10 bases between. The CDR3 spells CASLTGFSGANVLTF. In DNA, the CDR3 is TGTGCCAGCTTAACCGGGTTCTCTGGGGCCAACGTCCTGACTTTC.

The chain has TRBV28 and TRBJ1-1; no clear D. The CDR3 sequence is 11 residues long. Germline CDR1 MDHEN, CDR2 SYDVKM. The germline V and J ends were trimmed by 3 bases and 8 bases, with 7 bases remaining between them. CDR3 residues: CASSLKREAFF. The CDR3 nucleotides read TGTGCCAGCAGTTTGAAAAGGGAAGCTTTCTTT.

The chain recombines TRBV18 with TRBJ1-2; D is possibly TRBD1 (5 bases). The CDR3 contains 14 residues. Trimming stripped 4 bases from V and 4 bases from J, with 13 bases between. Germline CDR1 and CDR2: KGHSH and LQKENI. The CDR3 region is CASSRVREGYGYTF. For the CDR3, the DNA is TGTGCCAGCTCACGGGTCAGGGAGGGCTATGGCTACACCTTC.

V gene TRBV10-3 combines with J gene TRBJ2-3; no clear D gene. Germline V gives CDR1 ENHRY, CDR2 SYGVKD. This CDR3 is 13 amino acids long. V was clipped by 3 bases and J by 2 bases, with 6 bases between them. The CDR3 reads CAISDQNTDTQYF. The CDR3 DNA is TGTGCCATCAGTGATCAGAACACAGATACGCAGTATTTT.

This chain joins TRBV7-2 and TRBJ2-5; 10 positions agree with TRBD2. This CDR3 has 17 amino acids. The trim removed 2 bases at V and 5 bases at J, leaving 11 bases unmatched. The germline gives CDR1 SGHTA, CDR2 FQGNSA. DNA for the CDR3: TGTGCCAGCAGCTTATGGGCAGCGGGAGGGCCTGGGGAGACCCAGTACTTC. Protein sequence: CASSLWAAGGPGETQYF.